The following is a T cell receptor (beta chain) sequence with its context. Antigen specificity is unknown. The libraries of TRB cDNA were prepared using 5' RACE with UMI labels. TCRdb re-called the 5' RACE reads and gives one entry per CDR3 protein, without DNA. The table lists just under 90,000 distinct CDR3 sequences. CDR1 and CDR2 from the germline V gene are KGHSH and LQKENI. CDR3 length: 17 residues. This sample was taken from a study of CXCR3-negative and CXCR3-positive naive CD8 T cells. Naive CD8+ T lymphocytes were specified as CD45RO-CCR7+CD27+CD95-. Findings and caveats of the study: More hydrophobic TRB CDR3s occurred in CXCR3-positive than in CXCR3-negative naive cells.

The chain is built from TRBV18 and TRBJ2-2; with no DNA, the TCRdb D assignment of TRBD2 cannot be verified. Sequencing input: naive CXCR3+ CD8+ T cells from blood. The subset is: CD45RO-CCR7+CD27+CD95- naive CD8+ T cells expressing CXCR3 (TNR3+). The receptor's source is a human donor in good health. Some clones in this sample may be carry-over from other donors' samples. The CDR3 loop is CASSQTSGSPNTGELFF.